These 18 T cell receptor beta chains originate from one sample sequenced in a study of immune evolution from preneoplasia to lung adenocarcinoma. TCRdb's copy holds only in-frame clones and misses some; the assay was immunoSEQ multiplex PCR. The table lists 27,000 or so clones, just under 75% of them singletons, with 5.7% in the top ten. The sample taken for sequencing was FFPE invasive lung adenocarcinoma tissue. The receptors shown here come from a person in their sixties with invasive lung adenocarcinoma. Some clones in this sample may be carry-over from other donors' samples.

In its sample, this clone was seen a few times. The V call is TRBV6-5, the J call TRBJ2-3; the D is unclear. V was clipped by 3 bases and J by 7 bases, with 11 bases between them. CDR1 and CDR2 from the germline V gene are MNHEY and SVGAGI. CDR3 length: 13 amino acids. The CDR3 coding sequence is TGTGCCAGCAGTTATGAAGCCGAGAATACGCAGTATTTT. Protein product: CASSYEAENTQYF.

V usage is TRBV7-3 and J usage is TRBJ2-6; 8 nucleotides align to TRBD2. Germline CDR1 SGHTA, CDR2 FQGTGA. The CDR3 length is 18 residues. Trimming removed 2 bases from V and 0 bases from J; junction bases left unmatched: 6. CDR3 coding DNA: TGTGCCAGCAGCTTAGTGGGACTAGACTTCTCTGGGGCCAACGTCCTGACTTTC. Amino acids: CASSLVGLDFSGANVLTF.

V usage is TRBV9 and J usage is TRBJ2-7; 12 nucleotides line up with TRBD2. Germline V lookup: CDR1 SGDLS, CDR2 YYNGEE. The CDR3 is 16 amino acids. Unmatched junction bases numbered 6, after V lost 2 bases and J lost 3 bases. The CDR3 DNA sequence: TGTGCCAGCAGCGTTTCAGGGACTAGCGGGTTCTACGAGCAGTACTTC. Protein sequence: CASSVSGTSGFYEQYF.

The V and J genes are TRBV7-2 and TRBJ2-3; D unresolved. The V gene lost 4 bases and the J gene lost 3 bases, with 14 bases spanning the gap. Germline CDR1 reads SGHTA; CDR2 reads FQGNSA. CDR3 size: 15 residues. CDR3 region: CASSSSQIGTDTQYF. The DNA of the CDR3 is TGTGCCAGCAGCTCATCACAGATAGGGACAGATACGCAGTATTTT.

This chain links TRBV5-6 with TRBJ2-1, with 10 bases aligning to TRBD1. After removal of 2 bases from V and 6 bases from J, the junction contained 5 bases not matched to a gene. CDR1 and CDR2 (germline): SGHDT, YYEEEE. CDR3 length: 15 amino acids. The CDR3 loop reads CASSFRGQGFNEQFF. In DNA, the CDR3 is TGTGCCAGCAGCTTCCGGGGACAGGGGTTCAATGAGCAGTTCTTC.

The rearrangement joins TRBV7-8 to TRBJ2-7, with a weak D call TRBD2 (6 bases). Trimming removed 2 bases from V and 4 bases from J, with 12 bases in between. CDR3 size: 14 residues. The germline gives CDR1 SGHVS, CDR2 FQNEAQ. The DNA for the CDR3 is TGTGCCAGCAGCTTAATCGGCGGGAAATACGAGCAGTACTTC. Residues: CASSLIGGKYEQYF.

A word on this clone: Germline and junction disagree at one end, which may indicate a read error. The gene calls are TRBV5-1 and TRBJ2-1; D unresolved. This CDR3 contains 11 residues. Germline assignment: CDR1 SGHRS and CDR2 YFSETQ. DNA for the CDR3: TGTGCCAGCAGCTTGAGTGGACCGCAGTTCTTC. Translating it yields CASSLSGPQFF.

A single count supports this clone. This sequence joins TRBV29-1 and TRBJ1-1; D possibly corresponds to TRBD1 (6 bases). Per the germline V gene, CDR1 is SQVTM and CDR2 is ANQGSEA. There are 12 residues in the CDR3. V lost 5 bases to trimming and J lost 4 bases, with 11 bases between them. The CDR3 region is CSVSRGITEAFF. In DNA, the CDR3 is TGCAGCGTTTCCAGGGGTATCACTGAAGCTTTCTTT.

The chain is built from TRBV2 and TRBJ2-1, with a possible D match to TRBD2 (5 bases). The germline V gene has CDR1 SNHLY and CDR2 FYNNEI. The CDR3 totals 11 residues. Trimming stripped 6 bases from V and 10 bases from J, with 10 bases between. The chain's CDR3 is CASREGQEQFF. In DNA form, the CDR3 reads TGTGCCAGCAGAGAGGGTCAGGAGCAGTTCTTC.

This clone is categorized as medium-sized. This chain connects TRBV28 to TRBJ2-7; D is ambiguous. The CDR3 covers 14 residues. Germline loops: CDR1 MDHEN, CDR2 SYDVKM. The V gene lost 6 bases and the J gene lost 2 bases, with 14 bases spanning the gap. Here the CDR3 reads CASSPILSTYEQYF. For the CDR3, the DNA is TGTGCCAGCAGCCCCATCCTGTCTACCTACGAGCAGTACTTC.

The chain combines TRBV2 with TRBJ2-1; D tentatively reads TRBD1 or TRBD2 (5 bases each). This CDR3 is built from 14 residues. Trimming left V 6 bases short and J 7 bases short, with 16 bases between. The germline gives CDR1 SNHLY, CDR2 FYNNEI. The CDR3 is CASRASGPLNEQFF. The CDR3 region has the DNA TGTGCCAGCAGGGCATCGGGACCCCTAAATGAGCAGTTCTTC.

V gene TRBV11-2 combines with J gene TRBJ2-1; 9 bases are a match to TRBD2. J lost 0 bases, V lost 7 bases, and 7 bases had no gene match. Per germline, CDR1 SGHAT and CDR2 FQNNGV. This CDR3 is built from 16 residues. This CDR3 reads CASKGLARSSYNEQFF. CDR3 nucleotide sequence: TGTGCCAGCAAAGGACTAGCGAGGAGCTCCTACAATGAGCAGTTCTTC.

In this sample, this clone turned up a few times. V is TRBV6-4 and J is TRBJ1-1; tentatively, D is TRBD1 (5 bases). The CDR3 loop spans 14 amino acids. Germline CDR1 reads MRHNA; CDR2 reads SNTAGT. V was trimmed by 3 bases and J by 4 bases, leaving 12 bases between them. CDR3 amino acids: CASSEGTEGTEAFF. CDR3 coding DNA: TGTGCCAGCAGTGAAGGGACCGAGGGCACTGAAGCTTTCTTT.

The CDR3 bases are TGTGCCAGCAGCTCTACGGGGGCCGCAACTAATGAAAAACTGTTTTTT. Amino acid sequence: CASSSTGAATNEKLFF. This chain joins TRBV7-2 and TRBJ1-4, with D maybe TRBD1 (6 bases). The CDR3 is 16 amino acids. Between the trimmed V and J ends, which lost 4 bases and 0 bases, there was a span of 12 bases. Germline CDR1 SGHTA, CDR2 FQGNSA. Variable domain in full (rest from reference TRBV7-2 and TRBJ1-4): GAGVSQSPSNKVTEKGKDVELRCDPISGHTALYWYRQSLGQGLEFLIYFQGNSAPDKSGLPSDRFSAERTGGSVSTLTIQRTQQEDSAVYLCASSSTGAATNEKLFFGSGTQLSVL.

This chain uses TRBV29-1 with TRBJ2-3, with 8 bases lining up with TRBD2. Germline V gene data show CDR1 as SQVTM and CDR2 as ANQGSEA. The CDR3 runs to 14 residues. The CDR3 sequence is CSASSGMNADTQYF. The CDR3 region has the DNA TGCAGTGCTAGTAGCGGGATGAATGCAGATACGCAGTATTTT.

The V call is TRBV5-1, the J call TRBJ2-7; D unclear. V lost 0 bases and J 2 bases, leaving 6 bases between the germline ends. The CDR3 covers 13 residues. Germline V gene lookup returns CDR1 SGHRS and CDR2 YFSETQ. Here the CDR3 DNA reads TGCGCCAGCAGCTTGGACAGACCCTACGAGCAGTACTTC. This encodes CASSLDRPYEQYF. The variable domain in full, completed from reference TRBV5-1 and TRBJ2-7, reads KAGVTQTPRYLIKTRGQQVTLSCSPISGHRSVSWYQQTPGQGLQFLFEYFSETQRNKGNFPGRFSGRQFSNSRSEMNVSTLELGDSALYLCASSLDRPYEQYFGPGTRLTVT.

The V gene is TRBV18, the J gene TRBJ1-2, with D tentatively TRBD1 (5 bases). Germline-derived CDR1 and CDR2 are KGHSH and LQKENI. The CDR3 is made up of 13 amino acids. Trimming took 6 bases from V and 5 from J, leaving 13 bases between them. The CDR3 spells CASSRGTDYGYTF. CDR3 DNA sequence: TGTGCCAGCTCTCGCGGGACGGATTATGGCTACACCTTC.

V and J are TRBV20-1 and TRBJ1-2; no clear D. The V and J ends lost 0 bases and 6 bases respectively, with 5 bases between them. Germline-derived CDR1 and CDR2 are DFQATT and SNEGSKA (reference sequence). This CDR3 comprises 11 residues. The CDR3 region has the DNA TGCAGTGCTAGAGATAGTCATGGCTACACCTTC. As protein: CSARDSHGYTF.